Here is one TCR beta chain with its context. Time point in this sample: peripheral blood 6 weeks after treatment start. Produced via immunoSEQ multiplex PCR; TCRdb's table is partial and in-frame only. The sample consists of around 46,000 clones, roughly four fifths of them appearing once. This entry is derived from a study of PD-L1 blockade in urothelial cancer. CDR3 length equals 11 residues. Looked up from germline, CDR1 is SNHLY and CDR2 is FYNNEI. Trimming left V 4 bases short and J 1 base short, with 2 bases between. The sample was PBMCs, taken around atezolizumab (anti-PD-L1) treatment. The receptor was isolated from a man aged 55 to 70 with urothelial cancer. The rearrangement joins TRBV2 to TRBJ2-7; D is unresolved. CDR3 DNA: TGTGCCAGCAGTGCATCCTACGAGCAGTACTTC. The encoded protein is CASSASYEQYF.